This T cell receptor (beta chain) originates from a study of shared clonotypes between healthy human individuals. Germline lookup yields CDR1 SEHNR and CDR2 FQNEAQ (reference sequence). The CDR3 totals 16 residues. V was shortened by 1 base and J by 0 bases, with 9 bases between the two germline ends. The donors were all Caucasian adults (living in Nashville, Tennessee). The table came from immunoSEQ multiplex PCR; TCRdb's copy has only in-frame clones and leaves some out. Seen here are some 2,000,000 clones, around 95% observed once, and the top ten hold roughly 0.13%. The clonotype comes from a man aged 18-30 years in good health. This rearrangement joins TRBV7-9 to TRBJ1-4; no firm D call. Sequencing was carried out using naive CD4+ T cells sorted from blood. The subset: CD45RA+ positively selected. The CDR3 sequence is CASSLGGGATNEKLFF. The DNA for the CDR3 is TGTGCCAGCAGCTTAGGAGGAGGAGCAACTAATGAAAAACTGTTTTTT.